These T cell receptor beta chains were read from a single sample in a study of response to subunit inactivated influenza vaccine. MiXCR, applied by TCRdb to the RT-PCR reads, yields one record per CDR3 protein. Here the sample spans around 540,000 distinct CDR3 sequences, 12% being singletons. The sequences come from PBMCs from blood, collected on the day of vaccination. These receptors were taken from a man between 45 and 60 years old who received an inactivated influenza vaccine. Both conserved end residues are part of each CDR3. The D gene is left open where the match is weak. Expanded clones are given a class, and other clones once, few, many or no size at all.

cdr3_aa: CASSQDGPGFPYEQYF
cdr3_nt: TGCGCCAGCAGCCAAGATGGGCCGGGGTTCCCCTACGAGCAGTACTTC
v_call: TRBV4-1
j_call: TRBJ2-7
clone_size: few
d_call: .

cdr3_aa: CASSLAAAYEQYF
cdr3_nt: TGCGCCAGCAGCTTGGCCGCCGCCTACGAGCAGTACTTC
v_call: TRBV5-1
j_call: TRBJ2-7
clone_size: many
d_call: .

cdr3_aa: CASSEGTSGSRTDTQYF
cdr3_nt: TGTGCCAGCAGTGAAGGGACTAGCGGGAGTAGAACAGATACGCAGTATTTT
v_call: TRBV6-1
j_call: TRBJ2-3
clone_size: few
d_call: TRBD2

cdr3_aa: CSARVNNEQFF
cdr3_nt: TGCAGTGCTAGAGTGAACAATGAGCAGTTCTTC
v_call: TRBV20-1
j_call: TRBJ2-1
clone_size: .
d_call: .

cdr3_aa: CASSYITSNQPQHF
cdr3_nt: TGTGCCAGCAGTTACATCACTAGCAATCAGCCCCAGCATTTT
v_call: TRBV6-2/TRBV6-3
j_call: TRBJ1-5
clone_size: .
d_call: .

cdr3_aa: CASRKTGERLEQFF
cdr3_nt: TGTGCCAGCAGAAAGACAGGGGAAAGGCTCGAGCAGTTCTTC
v_call: TRBV27
j_call: TRBJ2-1
clone_size: .
d_call: TRBD1

cdr3_aa: CSAPDRGFSEKLFF
cdr3_nt: TGCAGTGCTCCCGACAGGGGGTTTAGTGAAAAACTGTTTTTT
v_call: TRBV20-1
j_call: TRBJ1-4
clone_size: .
d_call: TRBD1

cdr3_aa: CASSLVGLGGNEQFF
cdr3_nt: TGTGCCAGCAGCTTAGTAGGACTAGGTGGTAATGAGCAGTTCTTC
v_call: TRBV11-2
j_call: TRBJ2-1
clone_size: few
d_call: TRBD2

cdr3_aa: CASSRGDSDWGLAGNYEQYF
cdr3_nt: TGTGCCAGCAGCCGGGGAGACTCGGACTGGGGGCTAGCGGGTAACTACGAGCAGTACTTC
v_call: TRBV4-2
j_call: TRBJ2-7
clone_size: few
d_call: TRBD2

cdr3_aa: CASILGSMNTEAFF
cdr3_nt: .
v_call: TRBV28
j_call: TRBJ1-1
clone_size: .
d_call: .

cdr3_aa: CSVGGQSYEQYF
cdr3_nt: TGCAGCGTTGGGGGTCAATCCTACGAGCAGTACTTC
v_call: TRBV29-1
j_call: TRBJ2-7
clone_size: few
d_call: .

cdr3_aa: CASSKGDSQETQYF
cdr3_nt: TGCGCCAGCAGCAAGGGGGACAGTCAAGAGACCCAGTACTTC
v_call: TRBV5-1
j_call: TRBJ2-5
clone_size: few
d_call: TRBD1